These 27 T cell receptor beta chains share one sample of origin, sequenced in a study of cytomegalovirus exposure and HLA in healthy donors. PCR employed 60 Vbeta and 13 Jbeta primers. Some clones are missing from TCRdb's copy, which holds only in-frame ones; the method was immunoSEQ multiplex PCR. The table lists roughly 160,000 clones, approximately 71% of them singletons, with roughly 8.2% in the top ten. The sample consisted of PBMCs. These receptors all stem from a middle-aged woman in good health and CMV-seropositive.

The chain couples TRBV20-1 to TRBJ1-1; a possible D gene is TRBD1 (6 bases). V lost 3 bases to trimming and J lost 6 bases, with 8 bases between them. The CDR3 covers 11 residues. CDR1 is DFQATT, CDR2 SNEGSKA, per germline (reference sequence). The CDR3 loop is CSASGTPEAFF. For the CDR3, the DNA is TGCAGTGCTAGCGGGACACCTGAAGCTTTCTTT.

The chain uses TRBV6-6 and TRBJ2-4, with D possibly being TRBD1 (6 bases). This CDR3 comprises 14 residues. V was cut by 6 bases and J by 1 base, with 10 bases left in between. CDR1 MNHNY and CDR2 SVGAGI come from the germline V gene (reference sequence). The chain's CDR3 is CASRPQGAKNIQYF. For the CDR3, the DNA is TGTGCCAGCAGGCCTCAGGGGGCCAAAAACATTCAGTACTTC.

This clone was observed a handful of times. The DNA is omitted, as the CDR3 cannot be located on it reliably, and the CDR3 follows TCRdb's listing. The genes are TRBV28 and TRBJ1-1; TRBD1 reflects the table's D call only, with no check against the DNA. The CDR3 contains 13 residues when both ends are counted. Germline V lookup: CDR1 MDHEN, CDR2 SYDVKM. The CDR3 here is CASILDRDTEAFF.

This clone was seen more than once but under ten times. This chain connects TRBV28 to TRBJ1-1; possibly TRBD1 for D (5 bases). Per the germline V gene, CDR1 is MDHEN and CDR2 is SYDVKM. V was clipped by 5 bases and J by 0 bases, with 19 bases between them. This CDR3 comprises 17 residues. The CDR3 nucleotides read TGTGCCAGCAGTACTACCGGCCAGGGTGATCTGAACACTGAAGCTTTCTTT. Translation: CASSTTGQGDLNTEAFF.

CDR3 DNA sequence: TGTGCCAGCAGCTTAAAGTCCGGACTAGCGGGAGGCAATGAGCAGTTCTTC. Amino acids: CASSLKSGLAGGNEQFF. The rearrangement links TRBV7-3 to TRBJ2-1, with 14 positions matching TRBD2. V was pared by 1 base and J by 6 bases, with 5 bases of the junction left unmatched. Germline CDR1 SGHTA, CDR2 FQGTGA. CDR3 length equals 17 residues.

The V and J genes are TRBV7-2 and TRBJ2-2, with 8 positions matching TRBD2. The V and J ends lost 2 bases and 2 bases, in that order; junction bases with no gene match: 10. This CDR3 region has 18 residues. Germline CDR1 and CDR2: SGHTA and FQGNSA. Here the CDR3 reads CASSLRTSWDINTGELFF. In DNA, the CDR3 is TGTGCCAGCAGCTTACGGACTAGCTGGGACATTAACACCGGGGAGCTGTTTTTT.

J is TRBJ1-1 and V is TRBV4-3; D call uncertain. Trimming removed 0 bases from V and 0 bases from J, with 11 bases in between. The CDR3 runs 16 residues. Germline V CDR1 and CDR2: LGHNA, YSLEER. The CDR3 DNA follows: TGCGCCAGCAGCCAAGATAGCGCGTTCATGAACACTGAAGCTTTCTTT. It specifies CASSQDSAFMNTEAFF.

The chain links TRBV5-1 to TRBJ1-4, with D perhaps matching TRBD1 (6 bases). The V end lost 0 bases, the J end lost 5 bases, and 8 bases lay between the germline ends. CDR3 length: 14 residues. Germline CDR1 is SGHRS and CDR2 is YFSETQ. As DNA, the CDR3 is TGCGCCAGCAGCTTGGGGACAGCGAATGAAAAACTGTTTTTT. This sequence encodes CASSLGTANEKLFF.

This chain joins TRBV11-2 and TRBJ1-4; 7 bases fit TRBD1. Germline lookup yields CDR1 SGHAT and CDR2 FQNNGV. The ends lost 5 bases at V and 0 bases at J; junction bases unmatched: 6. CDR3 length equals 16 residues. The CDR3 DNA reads TGTGCCAGCAGCGTACAGGGGAGAGCAACTAATGAAAAACTGTTTTTT. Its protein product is CASSVQGRATNEKLFF. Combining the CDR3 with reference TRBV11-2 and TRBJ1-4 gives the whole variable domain EAGVAQSPRYKIIEKRQSVAFWCNPISGHATLYWYQQILGQGPKLLIQFQNNGVVDDSQLPKDRFSAERLKGVDSTLKIQPAKLEDSAVYLCASSVQGRATNEKLFFGSGTQLSVL.

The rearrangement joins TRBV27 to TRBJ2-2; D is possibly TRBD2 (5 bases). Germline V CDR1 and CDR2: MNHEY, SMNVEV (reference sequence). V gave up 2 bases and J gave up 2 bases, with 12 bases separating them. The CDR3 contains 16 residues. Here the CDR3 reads CASSLRTGFNTGELFF. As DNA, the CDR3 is TGTGCCAGCAGTTTACGGACGGGGTTCAACACCGGGGAGCTGTTTTTT.

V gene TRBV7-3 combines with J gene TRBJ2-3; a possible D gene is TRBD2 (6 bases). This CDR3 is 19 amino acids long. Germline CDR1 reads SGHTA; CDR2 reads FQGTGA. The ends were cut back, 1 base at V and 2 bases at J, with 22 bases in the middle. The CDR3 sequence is CASSLIGQPRGSDTDTQYF. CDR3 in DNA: TGTGCCAGCAGCTTAATTGGGCAGCCACGGGGGAGTGACACAGATACGCAGTATTTT.

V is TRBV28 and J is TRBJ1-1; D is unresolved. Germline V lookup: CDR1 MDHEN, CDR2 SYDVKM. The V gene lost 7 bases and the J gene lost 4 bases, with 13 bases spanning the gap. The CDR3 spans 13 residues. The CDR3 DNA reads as TGTGCCAGCACCGAGGGCCTGGGCACTGAAGCTTTCTTT. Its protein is CASTEGLGTEAFF. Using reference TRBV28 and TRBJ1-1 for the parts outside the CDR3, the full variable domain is DVKVTQSSRYLVKRTGEKVFLECVQDMDHENMFWYRQDPGLGLRLIYFSYDVKMKEKGDIPEGYSVSREKKERFSLILESASTNQTSMYLCASTEGLGTEAFFGQGTRLTVV.

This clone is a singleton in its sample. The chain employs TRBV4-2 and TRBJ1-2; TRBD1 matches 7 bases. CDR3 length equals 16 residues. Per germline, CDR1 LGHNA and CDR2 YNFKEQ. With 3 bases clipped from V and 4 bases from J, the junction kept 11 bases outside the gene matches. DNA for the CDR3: TGTGCCAGCAGCCACATCAACAGACAGGGATCCTATGGCTACACCTTC. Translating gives CASSHINRQGSYGYTF.

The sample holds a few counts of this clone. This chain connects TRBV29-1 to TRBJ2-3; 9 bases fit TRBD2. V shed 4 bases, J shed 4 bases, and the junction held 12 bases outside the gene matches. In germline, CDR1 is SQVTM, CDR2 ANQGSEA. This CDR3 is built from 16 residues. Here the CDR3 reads CSVAGGRAGAADTQYF. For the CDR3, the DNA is TGCAGCGTTGCTGGCGGGAGGGCCGGGGCTGCAGATACGCAGTATTTT.

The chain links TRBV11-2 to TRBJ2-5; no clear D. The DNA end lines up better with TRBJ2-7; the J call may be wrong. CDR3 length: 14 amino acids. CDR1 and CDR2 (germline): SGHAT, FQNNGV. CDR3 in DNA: TGTGCCAGCAGCTTAGAAGCCGAATCCTACGAGCAGTACTTC. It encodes CASSLEAESYEQYF.

CDR3 in amino acids: CASSISPGYEQYF. In DNA, the CDR3 is TGTGCCAGTAGTATAAGCCCCGGCTACGAGCAGTACTTC. The J gene is TRBJ2-7, the V gene TRBV19; D gene uncertain. The CDR3 loop spans 13 amino acids. Germline CDR1 reads LNHDA; CDR2 reads SQIVND (reference sequence). V dropped 2 bases and J dropped 3 bases, with 8 bases sitting between them.

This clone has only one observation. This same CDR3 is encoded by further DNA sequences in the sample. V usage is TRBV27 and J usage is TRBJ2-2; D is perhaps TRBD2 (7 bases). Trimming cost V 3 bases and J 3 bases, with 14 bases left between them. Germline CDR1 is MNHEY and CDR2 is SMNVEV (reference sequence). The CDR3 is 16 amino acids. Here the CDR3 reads CASSLWAGADTGELFF. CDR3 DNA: TGTGCCAGCAGTTTGTGGGCGGGGGCGGACACCGGGGAGCTGTTTTTT.

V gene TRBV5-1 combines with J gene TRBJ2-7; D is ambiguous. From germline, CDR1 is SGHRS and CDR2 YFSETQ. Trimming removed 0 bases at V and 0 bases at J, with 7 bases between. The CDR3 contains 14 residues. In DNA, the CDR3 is TGCGCCAGCAGCTTGGAAATAGTCTCCTACGAGCAGTACTTC. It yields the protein CASSLEIVSYEQYF.

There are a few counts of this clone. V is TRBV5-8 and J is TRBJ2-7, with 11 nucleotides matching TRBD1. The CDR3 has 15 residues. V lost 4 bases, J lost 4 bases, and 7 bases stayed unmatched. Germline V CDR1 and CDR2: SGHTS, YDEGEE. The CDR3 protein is CASSPKDRGLYEQYF. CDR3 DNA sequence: TGTGCCAGCAGCCCCAAGGACAGGGGGCTGTACGAGCAGTACTTC.

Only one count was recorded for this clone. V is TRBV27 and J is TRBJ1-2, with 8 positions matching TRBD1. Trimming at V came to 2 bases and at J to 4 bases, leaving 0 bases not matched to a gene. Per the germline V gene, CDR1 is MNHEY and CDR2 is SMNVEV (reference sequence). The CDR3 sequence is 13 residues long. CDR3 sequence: CASSLGTGYGYTF. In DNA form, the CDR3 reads TGTGCCAGCAGTTTAGGGACAGGCTATGGCTACACCTTC.

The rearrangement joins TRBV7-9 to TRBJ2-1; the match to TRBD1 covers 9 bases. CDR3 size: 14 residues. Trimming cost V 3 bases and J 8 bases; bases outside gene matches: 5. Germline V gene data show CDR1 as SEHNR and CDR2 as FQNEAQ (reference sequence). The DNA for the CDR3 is TGTGCCAGCAGCTTTGGGACAGGGCTGGATGAGCAGTTCTTC. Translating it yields CASSFGTGLDEQFF.

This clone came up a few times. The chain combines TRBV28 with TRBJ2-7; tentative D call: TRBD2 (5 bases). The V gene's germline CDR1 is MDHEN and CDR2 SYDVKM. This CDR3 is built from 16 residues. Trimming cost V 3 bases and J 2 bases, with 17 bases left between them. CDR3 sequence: CASSFPWGEGAYEQYF. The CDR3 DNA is TGTGCCAGCAGTTTTCCATGGGGTGAGGGAGCCTACGAGCAGTACTTC.

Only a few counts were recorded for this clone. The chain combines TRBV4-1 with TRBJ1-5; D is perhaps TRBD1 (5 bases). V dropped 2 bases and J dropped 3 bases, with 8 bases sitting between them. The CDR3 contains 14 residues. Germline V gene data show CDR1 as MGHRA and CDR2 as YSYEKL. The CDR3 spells CASSQTGINQPQHF. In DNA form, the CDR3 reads TGCGCCAGCAGCCAAACAGGTATCAATCAGCCCCAGCATTTT.

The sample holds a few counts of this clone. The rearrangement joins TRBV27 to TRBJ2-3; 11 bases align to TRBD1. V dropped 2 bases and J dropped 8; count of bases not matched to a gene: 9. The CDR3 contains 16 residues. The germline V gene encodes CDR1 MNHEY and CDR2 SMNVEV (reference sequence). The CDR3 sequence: CASSLLSGQGGGTQYF. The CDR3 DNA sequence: TGTGCCAGCAGTTTACTCTCGGGACAGGGGGGAGGTACGCAGTATTTT.

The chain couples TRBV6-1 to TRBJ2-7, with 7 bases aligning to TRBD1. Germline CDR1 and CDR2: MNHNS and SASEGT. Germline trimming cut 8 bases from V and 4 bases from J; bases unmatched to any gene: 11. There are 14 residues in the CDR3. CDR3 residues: CASGRQGVLYEQYF. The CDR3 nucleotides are TGTGCCAGCGGCCGACAGGGAGTGTTGTACGAGCAGTACTTC.

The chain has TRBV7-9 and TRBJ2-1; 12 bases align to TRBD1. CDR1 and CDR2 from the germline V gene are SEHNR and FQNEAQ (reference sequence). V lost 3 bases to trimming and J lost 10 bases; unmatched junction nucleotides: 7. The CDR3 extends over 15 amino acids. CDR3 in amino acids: CASSFSSGTGGEQFF. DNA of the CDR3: TGTGCCAGCAGCTTTTCGTCCGGGACAGGGGGCGAGCAGTTCTTC.

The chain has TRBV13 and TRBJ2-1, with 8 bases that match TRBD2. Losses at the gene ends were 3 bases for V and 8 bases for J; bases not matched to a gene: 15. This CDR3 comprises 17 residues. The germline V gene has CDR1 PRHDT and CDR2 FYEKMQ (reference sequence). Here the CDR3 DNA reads TGTGCCAGCAGCTTTCGGGCGGGAGGCCTCGGAGGCGATGAGCAGTTCTTC. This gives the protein CASSFRAGGLGGDEQFF.